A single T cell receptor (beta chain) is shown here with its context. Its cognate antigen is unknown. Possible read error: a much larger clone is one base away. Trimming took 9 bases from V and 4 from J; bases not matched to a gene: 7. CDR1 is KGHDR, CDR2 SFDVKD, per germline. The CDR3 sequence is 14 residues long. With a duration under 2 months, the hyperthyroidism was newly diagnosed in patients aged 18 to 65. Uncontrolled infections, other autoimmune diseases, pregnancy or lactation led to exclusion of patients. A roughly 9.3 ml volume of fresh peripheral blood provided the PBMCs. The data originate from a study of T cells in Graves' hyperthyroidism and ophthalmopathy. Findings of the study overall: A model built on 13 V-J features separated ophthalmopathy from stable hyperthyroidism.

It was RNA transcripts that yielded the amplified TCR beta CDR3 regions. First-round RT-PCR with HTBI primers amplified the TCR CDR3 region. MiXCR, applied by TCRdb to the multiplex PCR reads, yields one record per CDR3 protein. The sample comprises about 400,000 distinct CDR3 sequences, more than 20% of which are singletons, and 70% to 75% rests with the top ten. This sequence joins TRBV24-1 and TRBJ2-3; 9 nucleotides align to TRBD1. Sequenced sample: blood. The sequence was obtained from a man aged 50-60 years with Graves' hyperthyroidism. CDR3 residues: CATGQGMSADTQYF. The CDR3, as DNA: TGTGCCACCGGACAGGGGATGTCGGCAGATACGCAGTATTTT.